A single sample gave rise to the 8 T cell receptor beta chains below, sequenced in a study of T cells in Graves' hyperthyroidism and ophthalmopathy. What was amplified from RNA transcripts were TCR beta CDR3 regions. An initial round of RT-PCR targeting the TCR CDR3 relied on the HTBI primer set. One entry per CDR3 protein, called by TCRdb with MiXCR from the multiplex PCR reads. The sample contains under 250,000 distinct CDR3 sequences, over 20% of which appear only once. Specimen: blood. The origin of the receptors is a woman aged 40 to 50 with Graves' ophthalmopathy.

This clonotype was observed many times. The chain employs TRBV30 and TRBJ2-7, with a weak D call TRBD2 (5 bases). Trimming pared 4 bases from V and 2 bases from J, leaving 21 bases between. CDR1 is GTSNPN and CDR2 is SVGIG in the germline V gene (reference sequence). This CDR3 has 16 amino acids. This chain's CDR3 is CAWKPGVPIKPYEQYF. The CDR3 DNA is TGTGCCTGGAAACCCGGGGTGCCGATTAAGCCCTACGAGCAGTACTTC.

This clonotype was picked up many times. The chain combines TRBV14 with TRBJ2-7; D uncertain. Germline lookup yields CDR1 SGHDN and CDR2 FVKESK. Trimming pared 3 bases from V and 7 bases from J, leaving 13 bases between. The CDR3 consists of 13 residues. The DNA for the CDR3 is TGTGCCAGCAGCCACGAAAGTTCCAAGGAGCAGTACTTC. Translating gives CASSHESSKEQYF. Full variable domain (rest looked up from reference TRBV14 and TRBJ2-7): EAGVTQFPSHSVIEKGQTVTLRCDPISGHDNLYWYRRVMGKEIKFLLHFVKESKQDESGMPNNRFLAERTGGTYSTLKVQPAELEDSGVYFCASSHESSKEQYFGPGTRLTVT.

In its sample, this clonotype was seen many times. The J gene is TRBJ2-7, the V gene TRBV6-1; D is unclear. Germline V gene sequence: CDR1 MNHNS, CDR2 SASEGT. Trimming took 3 bases from V and 3 from J, leaving 12 bases between them. The CDR3 loop spans 14 amino acids. CDR3 in amino acids: CASSDLAPFYEQYF. As DNA, the CDR3 is TGTGCCAGCAGTGACCTTGCACCCTTCTACGAGCAGTACTTC.

CDR3 in amino acids: CASSYDQNPYEQYF. CDR3 nucleotides: TGTGCCAGCAGTTACGATCAAAACCCCTACGAGCAGTACTTC. The chain has TRBV6-2 or TRBV6-3 and TRBJ2-7, with D uncertain. Deletions cut 2 bases from V and 2 bases from J, with 10 bases between. Germline loops: CDR1 MNHEY, CDR2 SVGEGT. The CDR3 sequence is 14 residues long.

This chain links TRBV28 with TRBJ1-5, with TRBD1 identical over 7 bases. J lost 5 bases, V lost 7 bases, and 11 bases had no gene match. CDR1 is MDHEN, CDR2 SYDVKM, per germline. There are 15 residues in the CDR3. CDR3 amino acids: CASNPRTGGYQPQHF. CDR3 coding DNA: TGTGCCAGCAACCCACGGACAGGCGGTTATCAGCCCCAGCATTTT. Supplemented by reference TRBV28 and TRBJ1-5, the full variable domain reads DVKVTQSSRYLVKRTGEKVFLECVQDMDHENMFWYRQDPGLGLRLIYFSYDVKMKEKGDIPEGYSVSREKKERFSLILESASTNQTSMYLCASNPRTGGYQPQHFGDGTRLSIL.

This clonotype was seen many times. CDR3 amino acids: CASSLVLGFDRGRSDQETQYF. CDR3 nucleotide sequence: TGTGCCAGCAGCTTAGTTTTGGGGTTTGACAGGGGGAGGTCGGACCAAGAGACCCAGTACTTC. The chain employs TRBV11-3 and TRBJ2-5; 9 bases are a match to TRBD1. Germline-derived CDR1 and CDR2 are SGHNT and YENEEA. After removal of 1 base from V and 0 bases from J, the junction contained 18 bases not matched to a gene. The CDR3 sequence is 21 residues long.

This clonotype has at least ten counts. The gene calls are TRBV2 and TRBJ2-7; 14 nucleotides match TRBD2. V was clipped by 6 bases and J by 6 bases; unmatched bases: 7. The CDR3 length is 15 residues. Per the germline V gene, CDR1 is SNHLY and CDR2 is FYNNEI. The CDR3 DNA reads TGTGCCAGCAGCCGACTAGCGGGAGGGCTAGGCGAGCAGTACTTC. Translation: CASSRLAGGLGEQYF.

This clonotype came up many times. J is TRBJ1-1 and V is TRBV28, with no clear D. The CDR3 runs 14 residues. Germline CDR1 and CDR2: MDHEN and SYDVKM. Trimming took 3 bases from V and 1 from J, leaving 9 bases between them. The CDR3 DNA reads as TGTGCCAGCAGTTTCGTGTGGTCGAACACTGAAGCTTTCTTT. Encoded protein: CASSFVWSNTEAFF.